The sequence of this TCR beta chain was determined in a study of blood T cell repertoires in COVID-19. Across the whole study: T cells, B-cell-depleted T cells, or PBMCs provided the cDNA or gDNA that served as material.

Libraries were prepared by immunoSEQ multiplex PCR; TCRdb keeps only in-frame clonotypes and omits some of them. The sample carries fewer than 70,000 clones, more than 85% recorded once. This TCR was sampled from a woman in her seventies with active COVID-19. The sample comprised peripheral blood.

The CDR3 nucleotides read TGTGCCAGCAGCTCAAACAGGGTCAATAATGAAAAACTGTTTTTT. Encoded protein: CASSSNRVNNEKLFF. The chain uses TRBV5-6 and TRBJ1-4, with D perhaps matching TRBD1 (6 bases). Germline assignment: CDR1 SGHDT and CDR2 YYEEEE. With 3 bases removed from V and 4 bases from J, the gap between germline ends came to 13 bases. This CDR3 has 15 residues.